This is a list of T cell receptor beta chains from one sample in a study of graft-versus-host responses after intestinal transplantation. Sequencing used immunoSEQ multiplex PCR; TCRdb keeps in-frame clones, though not all of them. The sample holds 84,000 or so clones; roughly 90% are singletons and the top ten take roughly 0.31%. No antigen has been assigned to these receptors. The starting material was unstimulated CD4+ T cells sorted from spleen or lymph node cells, obtained before intestinal transplant. The source of these receptors is a human donor who received an intestinal transplant. Both conserved end residues are part of each CDR3. A D gene is named only where the DNA matches it firmly. Size is omitted from some rows. Given values are once, few, many or a class for expanded clones.

CDR3 DNA,CDR3 protein,J gene,clone size,V gene,D gene
TGTGCCAGTAGTATAACTAGCGGGAAAAGGGATACGCAGTATTTT,CASSITSGKRDTQYF,TRBJ2-3,.,TRBV19,TRBD2
TGTGCCTGGACTGCCCTCGGTGGGCATTTGAACACTGAAGCTTTCTTT,CAWTALGGHLNTEAFF,TRBJ1-1,few,TRBV30,.
TGTGCCAGCAGAATTAGCGGAGCTGGGGCCAACGTCCTGACTTTC,CASRISGAGANVLTF,TRBJ2-6,few,TRBV6-6,.
TGCGCCAGCAGCCCTCCCGGGACTAGCGGAGTCTACGAGCAGTACTTC,CASSPPGTSGVYEQYF,TRBJ2-7,.,TRBV5-1,TRBD2
TGTGCCTGGATTCTACGAGGGGAGAACACTGAAGCTTTCTTT,CAWILRGENTEAFF,TRBJ1-1,.,TRBV30,.
TGTGCCAGCAGTTACTCGGCCCAAATTAGGAACGAGCAGTACTTC,CASSYSAQIRNEQYF,TRBJ2-7,.,TRBV6-5,.
TGTGCCAGCAGTACCGGGGGAGCACGAGGGGAAAAACTGTTTTTT,CASSTGGARGEKLFF,TRBJ1-4,.,TRBV6-5,.
TGTGCCAGCTCATCCCGGGACCTATACGAGCAGTACTTC,CASSSRDLYEQYF,TRBJ2-7,.,TRBV18,.
TGCGCCAGCAGTGGGCCTGAGGGAGCTTTCTTT,CASSGPEGAFF,TRBJ1-1,.,TRBV10-1,.
TGTGCCAGCAGTGGAGACAGGAACACTGAAGAGACCCAGTACTTC,CASSGDRNTEETQYF,TRBJ2-5,.,TRBV6-4,.
TGTGCCAGCAGCTTATCGCAGGGAAGCTCTGGAAACACCATATATTTT,CASSLSQGSSGNTIYF,TRBJ1-3,.,TRBV7-8,.
TGTGCCAGCAGCGTAGACATTTACAATGAGCAGTTCTTC,CASSVDIYNEQFF,TRBJ2-1,.,TRBV9,.
TGTGCCAGCAAACTTAGTGGGGGCGCGGGTACTGAAGCTTTCTTT,CASKLSGGAGTEAFF,TRBJ1-1,.,TRBV2,.
TGTGCCAGCAACTTAGCGGTACAAGAGACCCAGTACTTC,CASNLAVQETQYF,TRBJ2-5,.,TRBV28,.
TGTGCCAGCTCACCACCCTCCCTCGGGGCCGATGGCTACACCTTC,CASSPPSLGADGYTF,TRBJ1-2,.,TRBV18,.
TGTGCCAGCTCACCATTTATTCTCAGGGAATCATTCGGGGAGCTGTTTTTT,CASSPFILRESFGELFF,TRBJ2-2,.,TRBV18,.
TGTGCCAGCAGTTTAGCTCCACTACTAGCGGGGGGAAACACCGGGGAGCTGTTTTTT,CASSLAPLLAGGNTGELFF,TRBJ2-2,.,TRBV28,TRBD2
TGTGCCAGCAGCTTGGACAGGAGCTCTGGAAACACCATATATTTT,CASSLDRSSGNTIYF,TRBJ1-3,.,TRBV5-6,.
TGTGCCAGCTCACCCATCCGGGACACAGATACGCAGTATTTT,CASSPIRDTDTQYF,TRBJ2-3,.,TRBV18,.
TGTGCCAGCAGCGTAGGGACTTTCACAACTAATGAAAAACTGTTTTTT,CASSVGTFTTNEKLFF,TRBJ1-4,.,TRBV9,.
TGCGCCAGCAGCTTGGTAGCGGGAGGAGCATCAGATACGCAGTATTTT,CASSLVAGGASDTQYF,TRBJ2-3,.,TRBV5-1,TRBD2
TGCGCCAGCAGCTTGTATACAGGCGGGGCAGATACGCAGTATTTT,CASSLYTGGADTQYF,TRBJ2-3,once,TRBV5-1,.
TGTGCCAGTACCGACAGGGCCAACGAGCAGTACTTC,CASTDRANEQYF,TRBJ2-7,.,TRBV19,TRBD1
TGTGCCAGCAGCTTAGCTCTTAGCGGGAGGGCCACAGATACGCAGTATTTT,CASSLALSGRATDTQYF,TRBJ2-3,.,TRBV7-7,TRBD2
TGTGCCAGCAGTTCGGTCCACCCCGGACTAGCAGGGTTGGACGGGGAGCTGTTTTTT,CASSSVHPGLAGLDGELFF,TRBJ2-2,.,TRBV27,TRBD2
TGTGCCAGCAGCGTAAGGTCTCACTCCTACAATGAGCAGTTCTTC,CASSVRSHSYNEQFF,TRBJ2-1,.,TRBV9,.
TGCGCCAGCAACCCTAGCGGAAGCTCCTACGAGCAGTACTTC,CASNPSGSSYEQYF,TRBJ2-7,.,TRBV5-1,TRBD2
TGTGCCTGGACCCCGGGGAGCCCAAACACCATATATTTT,CAWTPGSPNTIYF,TRBJ1-3,once,TRBV30,.
TGTGCCAGCAGTGAATGGTCGGGGTCTGGAAACACCATATATTTT,CASSEWSGSGNTIYF,TRBJ1-3,.,TRBV2,.
TGTGCCAGCCGTCAGCTGGGGGGCACTGAAGCTTTCTTT,CASRQLGGTEAFF,TRBJ1-1,.,TRBV6-1,.
TGTGCCAGCAGTTACCCTGGGACTAGCGGGAAGACCCAGTACTTC,CASSYPGTSGKTQYF,TRBJ2-5,.,TRBV6-5,TRBD2
TGTGCCTGGAGGGTGGGACTGTACACCGGGGAGCTGTTTTTT,CAWRVGLYTGELFF,TRBJ2-2,.,TRBV30,.
TGTGCCAGCAGTGTACTAGCGGGATCCACAGATACGCAGTATTTT,CASSVLAGSTDTQYF,TRBJ2-3,.,TRBV25-1,TRBD2